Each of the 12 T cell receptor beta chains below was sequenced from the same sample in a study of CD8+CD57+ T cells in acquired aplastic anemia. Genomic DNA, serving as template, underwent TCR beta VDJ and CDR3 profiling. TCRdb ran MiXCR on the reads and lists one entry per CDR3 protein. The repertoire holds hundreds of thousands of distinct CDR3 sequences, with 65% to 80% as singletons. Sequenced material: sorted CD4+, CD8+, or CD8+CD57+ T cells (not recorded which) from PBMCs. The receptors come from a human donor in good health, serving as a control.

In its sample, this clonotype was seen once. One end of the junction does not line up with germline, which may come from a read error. Here the CDR3 DNA reads TGCGCCAGCAGCCACAGTGGTAGCCATCAGCCCCTGCATTTT. Its protein is CASSHSGSHQPLHF. The chain is built from TRBV7-2 and TRBJ1-5; D is unresolved. Germline lookup yields CDR1 SGHTA and CDR2 FQGNSA. The CDR3 is 14 residues long.

CDR3 nucleotide sequence: TGTGCCAGCAGCGAATGGGGACACGGGGGCTATGGCTACACCTTC. Translating gives CASSEWGHGGYGYTF. This sequence joins TRBV2 and TRBJ2-1; tentative D call: TRBD1 (6 bases). The J call may not be correct, given that the DNA end is closer to TRBJ1-2. This CDR3 has 15 amino acids. Germline V lookup: CDR1 SNHLY, CDR2 FYNNEI.

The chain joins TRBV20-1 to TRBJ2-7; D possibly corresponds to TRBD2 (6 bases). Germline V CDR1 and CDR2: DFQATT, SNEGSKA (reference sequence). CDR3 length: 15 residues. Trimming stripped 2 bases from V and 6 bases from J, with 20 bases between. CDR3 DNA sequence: TGCAGTGCTAGACGGACGGTAAACGGAGGGCCCGAGCAGTACTTC. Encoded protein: CSARRTVNGGPEQYF.

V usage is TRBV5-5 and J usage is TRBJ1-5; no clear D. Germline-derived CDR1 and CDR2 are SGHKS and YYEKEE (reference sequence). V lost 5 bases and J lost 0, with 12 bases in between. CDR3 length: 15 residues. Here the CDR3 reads CASSEHEASNQPQHF. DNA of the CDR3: TGTGCCAGCAGTGAACACGAGGCTAGCAATCAGCCCCAGCATTTT.

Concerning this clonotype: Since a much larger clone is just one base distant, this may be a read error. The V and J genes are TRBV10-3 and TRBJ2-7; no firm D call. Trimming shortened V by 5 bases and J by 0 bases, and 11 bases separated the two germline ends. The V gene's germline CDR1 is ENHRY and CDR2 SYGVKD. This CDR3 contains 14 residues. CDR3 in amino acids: CAISYLADSYEQYF. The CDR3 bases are TGTGCCATCAGTTATTTGGCGGACTCCTACGAGCAGTACTTC.

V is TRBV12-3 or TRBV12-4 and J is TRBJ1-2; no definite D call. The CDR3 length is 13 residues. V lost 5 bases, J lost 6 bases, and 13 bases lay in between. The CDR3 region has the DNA TGTGCCAGCAGTCCCACCTTTCGGGATGGCTACACCTTC. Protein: CASSPTFRDGYTF.

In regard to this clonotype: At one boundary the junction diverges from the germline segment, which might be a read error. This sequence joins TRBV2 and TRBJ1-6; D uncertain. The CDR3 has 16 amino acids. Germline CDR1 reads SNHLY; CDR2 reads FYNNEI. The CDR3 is CASSLRTAGRNSPLFF. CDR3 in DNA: TGTGCCAGCAGCTTACGAACGGCGGGTCGGAATTCACCCCTCTTCTTT.

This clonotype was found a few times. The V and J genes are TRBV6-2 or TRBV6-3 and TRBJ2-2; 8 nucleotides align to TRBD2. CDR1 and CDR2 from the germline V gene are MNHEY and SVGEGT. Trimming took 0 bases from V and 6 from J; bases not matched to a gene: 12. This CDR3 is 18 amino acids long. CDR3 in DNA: TGTGCCAGCAGTTACTCTGGGGGTAGCGGGGATCCGGCCGGGGAGCTGTTTTTT. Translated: CASSYSGGSGDPAGELFF.

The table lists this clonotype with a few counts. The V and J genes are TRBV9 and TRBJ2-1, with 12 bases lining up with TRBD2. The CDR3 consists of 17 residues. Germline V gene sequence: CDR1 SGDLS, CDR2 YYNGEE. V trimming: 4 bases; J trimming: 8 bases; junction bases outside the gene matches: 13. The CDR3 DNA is TGTGCCAGCAGCCAAACTAGCGGGGGGCCCTTTTGGGATGAGCAGTTCTTC. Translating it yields CASSQTSGGPFWDEQFF.

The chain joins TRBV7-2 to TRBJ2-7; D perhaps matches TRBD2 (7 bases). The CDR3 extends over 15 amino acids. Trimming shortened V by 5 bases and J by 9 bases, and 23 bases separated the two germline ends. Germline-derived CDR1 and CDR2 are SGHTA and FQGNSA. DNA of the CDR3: TGTGCCAGCAGCCCGCTCTGGGGGGGGCTGGACGGGCAGTACTTC. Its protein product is CASSPLWGGLDGQYF.

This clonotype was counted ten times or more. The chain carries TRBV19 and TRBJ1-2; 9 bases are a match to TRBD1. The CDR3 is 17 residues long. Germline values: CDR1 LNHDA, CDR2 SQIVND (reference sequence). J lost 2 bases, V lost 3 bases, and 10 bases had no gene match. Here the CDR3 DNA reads TGTGCCAGTAGTATTAACGAGGTGGGGACAGGGAACTATGGCTACACCTTC. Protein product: CASSINEVGTGNYGYTF.

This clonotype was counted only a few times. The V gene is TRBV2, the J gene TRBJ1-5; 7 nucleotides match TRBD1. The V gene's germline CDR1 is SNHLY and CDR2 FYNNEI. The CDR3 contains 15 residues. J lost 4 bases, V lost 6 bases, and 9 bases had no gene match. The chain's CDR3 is CASRQGGTDNQPQHF. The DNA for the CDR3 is TGTGCCAGCAGACAAGGCGGGACAGATAATCAGCCCCAGCATTTT.